Listed here are 25 T cell receptor beta chains from one sample, sequenced in a study of cytomegalovirus exposure and HLA in healthy donors. PCR primers comprised 60 Vbeta and 13 Jbeta primers. The repertoire was sequenced with immunoSEQ multiplex PCR; TCRdb's copy has only in-frame clones and lacks some. The table shows about 130,000 clones, with 80% occurring only once. Material: PBMCs. These TCRs come from a man aged 25 to 40 in good health and CMV-seropositive.

This chain uses TRBV25-1 with TRBJ1-6; tentatively, D is TRBD1 (6 bases). Looked up from germline, CDR1 is MGHDK and CDR2 is SYGVNS. The V gene lost 5 bases and the J gene lost 0 bases, with 14 bases spanning the gap. The CDR3 length is 17 residues. CDR3 sequence: CASSRTGSGSYNSPLHF. Written as DNA, the CDR3 is TGTGCCAGCAGTCGTACAGGGTCGGGCTCCTATAATTCACCCCTCCACTTT.

The chain joins TRBV19 to TRBJ1-1; D is uncertain. The CDR3 sequence is 13 residues long. V was shortened by 3 bases and J by 0 bases, with 5 bases between the two germline ends. Per the germline V gene, CDR1 is LNHDA and CDR2 is SQIVND (reference sequence). CDR3 amino acids: CASSIQVNTEAFF. The CDR3 DNA reads TGTGCCAGTAGTATCCAGGTGAACACTGAAGCTTTCTTT.

This sequence joins TRBV18 and TRBJ2-7; 8 bases fit TRBD1. CDR1 and CDR2 from the germline V gene are KGHSH and LQKENI. This CDR3 has 20 amino acids. Trimming took 9 bases from V and 3 from J; bases not matched to a gene: 28. The CDR3 DNA reads as TGTGCCAGTTCGACCGCCCCCGGGACAGGAGTCCTAGACCACCTCTACGAGCAGTACTTC. It codes for CASSTAPGTGVLDHLYEQYF.

The chain uses TRBV30 and TRBJ1-4, with D possibly TRBD1 on 5 matching bases. V lost 5 bases and J lost 3, with 13 bases in between. The CDR3 runs 14 residues. Per germline, CDR1 GTSNPN and CDR2 SVGIG (reference sequence). CDR3: CAWGKGSANEKLFF. The CDR3 bases are TGTGCCTGGGGAAAGGGGTCTGCTAATGAAAAACTGTTTTTT.

This rearrangement joins TRBV11-3 to TRBJ2-1, with 14 positions matching TRBD2. The CDR3 is made up of 18 amino acids. Germline V lookup: CDR1 SGHNT, CDR2 YENEEA. V trimming: 5 bases; J trimming: 4 bases; junction bases outside the gene matches: 10. Written as DNA, the CDR3 is TGTGCCAGCAGCCTGTATCGGACTAGCGGGGGGTCTTACAATGAGCAGTTCTTC. Its translation: CASSLYRTSGGSYNEQFF.

This chain links TRBV19 with TRBJ1-1; perhaps TRBD1 as D (5 bases). V gave up 1 base and J gave up 1 base, with 13 bases separating them. This CDR3 region has 16 residues. Germline CDR1 is LNHDA and CDR2 is SQIVND (reference sequence). CDR3 nucleotides: TGTGCCAGTAGTATAGGGGGAGGGGCCCGGAACACTGAAGCTTTCTTT. Protein: CASSIGGGARNTEAFF.

This clone was detected only once. The chain links TRBV19 to TRBJ2-5, with 7 bases that match TRBD1. TRBJ2-7 explains the end of the DNA better; the J call may be wrong. Germline V gene data show CDR1 as LNHDA and CDR2 as SQIVND (reference sequence). This CDR3 contains 14 residues. CDR3 sequence (DNA): TGTGCCAGTAGTATCGGGACAGTCTCCTACGAGCAGTACTTC. Protein product: CASSIGTVSYEQYF.

For this clone: One junction end disagrees with the germline gene, perhaps due to a read error. J is TRBJ2-2 and V is TRBV4-2, with D perhaps TRBD2 (5 bases). Germline V CDR1 and CDR2: LGHNA, YNFKEQ. CDR3 length equals 16 residues. The CDR3 bases are TGTGCCAGCAGCCAAGAGAGGACCCTCCCCACCGGGGAGCTATTTTTT. The encoded protein is CASSQERTLPTGELFF.

This chain connects TRBV4-1 to TRBJ1-5, with D perhaps matching TRBD1 (5 bases). V was clipped by 1 base and J by 7 bases, with 14 bases between them. This CDR3 region has 15 residues. From germline, CDR1 is MGHRA and CDR2 YSYEKL. The CDR3 here is CASSQVEGEGQPQHF. In nucleotides, the CDR3 is TGCGCCAGCAGCCAAGTGGAAGGGGAGGGACAGCCCCAGCATTTT.

In nucleotides, the CDR3 is TGTGCCAGCAGCCAGGACAGGGAGGCTTTGGAGACCCAGTACTTC. Translated: CASSQDREALETQYF. The chain is built from TRBV6-1 and TRBJ2-5; 8 nucleotides match TRBD1. Looked up from germline, CDR1 is MNHNS and CDR2 is SASEGT. This CDR3 is built from 15 residues. V lost 6 bases and J lost 5; bases outside the gene matches: 11.

The chain couples TRBV7-2 to TRBJ1-1, with TRBD1 as a possible D gene (6 bases). Trimming shortened V by 7 bases and J by 1 base, and 13 bases separated the two germline ends. This CDR3 has 14 amino acids. The V gene's germline CDR1 is SGHTA and CDR2 FQGNSA. The CDR3 DNA reads TGTGCCAGCACCCAGGCGGGGGCGAACACTGAAGCTTTCTTT. Its protein product is CASTQAGANTEAFF.

The CDR3 sequence is CASSLQGSRNSPLHF. CDR3 DNA: TGTGCCAGCAGCTTGCAGGGATCGCGGAATTCACCCCTCCACTTT. V is TRBV7-8 and J is TRBJ1-6; a weak D match, TRBD1 (5 bases). The CDR3 is 15 residues long. The germline gives CDR1 SGHVS, CDR2 FQNEAQ. V lost 3 bases and J 7 bases, leaving 13 bases between the germline ends.

CDR3 sequence reads: CSVLVSPYNEQFF. The CDR3 coding sequence is TGCAGCGTTCTGGTCAGTCCCTACAATGAGCAGTTCTTC. V gene TRBV29-1 combines with J gene TRBJ2-1, with D uncertain. This CDR3 region has 13 residues. V was cut by 5 bases and J by 2 bases, with 10 bases left in between. Germline loops: CDR1 SQVTM, CDR2 ANQGSEA.

The chain employs TRBV18 and TRBJ2-2; TRBD2 matches 13 bases. The ends lost 3 bases at V and 6 bases at J; junction bases unmatched: 13. There are 19 residues in the CDR3. In germline, CDR1 is KGHSH, CDR2 LQKENI. The CDR3 loop is CASSPGLAGESDAAGELFF. The CDR3 DNA sequence: TGTGCCAGCTCACCCGGACTAGCGGGGGAGTCTGATGCCGCCGGGGAGCTGTTTTTT.

This chain uses TRBV5-6 with TRBJ1-1; 8 nucleotides match TRBD1. CDR1 is SGHDT and CDR2 is YYEEEE in the germline V gene. V shed 4 bases and J 0 bases; nucleotides not matched to a gene: 2. The CDR3 covers 14 residues. The chain's CDR3 is CASSTGGMNTEAFF. The CDR3 DNA follows: TGTGCCAGCAGCACAGGGGGGATGAACACTGAAGCTTTCTTT.

The chain is built from TRBV7-9 and TRBJ1-2; D call uncertain. Germline CDR1 and CDR2: SEHNR and FQNEAQ (reference sequence). V lost 1 base, J lost 2 bases, and 5 bases lay in between. The CDR3 has 13 residues. The CDR3 protein is CASSLGGNYGYTF. The CDR3 DNA reads as TGTGCCAGCAGCTTAGGCGGGAACTATGGCTACACCTTC. Based on the CDR3 plus reference TRBV7-9 and TRBJ1-2, the full variable domain is DTGVSQNPRHKITKRGQNVTFRCDPISEHNRLYWYRQTLGQGPEFLTYFQNEAQLEKSRLLSDRFSAERPKGSFSTLEIQRTEQGDSAMYLCASSLGGNYGYTFGSGTRLTVV.

V usage is TRBV25-1 and J usage is TRBJ1-5; the D gene is possibly TRBD1 (6 bases). CDR1 is MGHDK and CDR2 is SYGVNS in the germline V gene. The ends were cut back, 5 bases at V and 1 base at J, with 12 bases in the middle. This CDR3 has 15 amino acids. The CDR3 here is CASSTGQDSNQPQHF. CDR3 coding DNA: TGTGCCAGCAGTACAGGGCAGGACAGCAATCAGCCCCAGCATTTT. Looking up the rest from reference TRBV25-1 and TRBJ1-5 gives the full variable domain: EADIYQTPRYLVIGTGKKITLECSQTMGHDKMYWYQQDPGMELHLIHYSYGVNSTEKGDLSSESTVSRIRTEHFPLTLESARPSHTSQYLCASSTGQDSNQPQHFGDGTRLSIL.

The V gene is TRBV5-6, the J gene TRBJ2-5; 7 nucleotides agree with TRBD2. This CDR3 is built from 14 residues. From germline, CDR1 is SGHDT and CDR2 YYEEEE. The J segment lost 4 bases and the V segment lost 1 base, leaving 4 bases of the junction unmatched. CDR3 DNA sequence: TGTGCCAGCAGCTTGCCGGGGGAGGGAGAGACCCAGTACTTC. Translation gives CASSLPGEGETQYF.

The CDR3 reads CASSVVGGGSTDTQYF. The CDR3 nucleotides are TGTGCCAGCAGCGTAGTGGGCGGGGGAAGCACAGATACGCAGTATTTT. The rearrangement links TRBV9 to TRBJ2-3, with 7 bases that match TRBD2. V was pared by 0 bases and J by 0 bases, with 4 bases of the junction left unmatched. This CDR3 is 16 amino acids long. CDR1 is SGDLS and CDR2 is YYNGEE in the germline V gene. Full variable domain (outside the CDR3, taken from reference TRBV9 and TRBJ2-3): DSGVTQTPKHLITATGQRVTLRCSPRSGDLSVYWYQQSLDQGLQFLIQYYNGEERAKGNILERFSAQQFPDLHSELNLSSLELGDSALYFCASSVVGGGSTDTQYFGPGTRLTVL.

This chain joins TRBV15 and TRBJ1-5; the D is unclear. The V end was cut by 4 bases, the J end by 4 bases, with 8 bases between. The CDR3 covers 13 residues. In germline, CDR1 is LNHNV, CDR2 YYDKDF (reference sequence). The CDR3 reads CATSKPSNQPQHF. The CDR3 DNA sequence: TGTGCCACCAGCAAACCCAGTAATCAGCCCCAGCATTTT. Drawing the rest from reference TRBV15 and TRBJ1-5, the complete variable domain is DAMVIQNPRYQVTQFGKPVTLSCSQTLNHNVMYWYQQKSSQAPKLLFHYYDKDFNNEADTPDNFQSRRPNTSFCFLDIRSPGLGDTAMYLCATSKPSNQPQHFGDGTRLSIL.

The V gene is TRBV4-1, the J gene TRBJ1-1; no clear D gene. The CDR3 loop spans 13 amino acids. The germline V gene encodes CDR1 MGHRA and CDR2 YSYEKL. The V gene lost 4 bases and the J gene lost 8 bases, with 14 bases spanning the gap. The CDR3 sequence: CASSPRTNEEAFF. CDR3 in DNA: TGCGCCAGCAGCCCCCGAACAAACGAAGAAGCTTTCTTT.

The V and J genes are TRBV7-2 and TRBJ1-1, with D unresolved. The CDR3 runs 14 residues. With 3 bases removed from V and 1 base from J, the gap between germline ends came to 9 bases. The V gene's germline CDR1 is SGHTA and CDR2 FQGNSA. CDR3 coding DNA: TGTGCCAGCAGCTTCATATTCAGGAACACTGAAGCTTTCTTT. Its protein product is CASSFIFRNTEAFF. The full variable domain, completed using reference TRBV7-2 and TRBJ1-1, is GAGVSQSPSNKVTEKGKDVELRCDPISGHTALYWYRQSLGQGLEFLIYFQGNSAPDKSGLPSDRFSAERTGGSVSTLTIQRTQQEDSAVYLCASSFIFRNTEAFFGQGTRLTVV.

The V and J genes are TRBV7-9 and TRBJ2-1, with TRBD1 matching over 12 bases. The CDR3 is 19 amino acids. V gave up 5 bases and J gave up 0 bases; unmatched junction bases: 11. The germline V gene has CDR1 SEHNR and CDR2 FQNEAQ (reference sequence). CDR3 nucleotides: TGTGCCAGCAGCGCAACCGGGACAGGGGGCCTCAACTCCTACAATGAGCAGTTCTTC. Its protein product is CASSATGTGGLNSYNEQFF.

This clone appeared a single time. V usage is TRBV2 and J usage is TRBJ2-7; the match to TRBD1 covers 10 bases. The ends lost 8 bases at V and 4 bases at J; junction bases unmatched: 8. The V gene's germline CDR1 is SNHLY and CDR2 FYNNEI. The CDR3 covers 14 residues. DNA of the CDR3: TGTGCCAGCGGGACCGGGACAGGGGTTTACGAGCAGTACTTC. Encoded protein: CASGTGTGVYEQYF.

The rearrangement uses TRBV11-3 and TRBJ2-5; TRBD1 matches at 7 bases. Germline CDR1 SGHNT, CDR2 YENEEA. The CDR3 spans 14 residues. J gave up 1 base and V 5 bases, and 4 bases lay outside the gene matches. Here the CDR3 reads CASSQRQGQETQYF. The CDR3 coding sequence is TGTGCCAGCAGCCAGAGACAGGGCCAAGAGACCCAGTACTTC.